One sample yielded the 23 T cell receptor beta chains listed below, sequenced in a study of neoadjuvant anti-PD-1 for oral cavity cancer. Repertoires were generated with immunoSEQ multiplex PCR, while TCRdb's copy carries only in-frame clones and drops some. The sample lists 35,000 to 40,000 clones; 35% to 45% were seen once. As to time point: after neoadjuvant nivolumab, at surgical resection. The sample consisted of tumor tissue, taken after nivolumab (anti-PD-1) treatment. These receptor sequences come from a person aged 40 to 85 with oral cavity squamous cell carcinoma.

This clone has a count of ten or more. V gene TRBV9 combines with J gene TRBJ2-3; TRBD2 is a possible D gene (5 bases). The CDR3 extends over 15 amino acids. Looked up from germline, CDR1 is SGDLS and CDR2 is YYNGEE. V was trimmed by 0 bases and J by 2 bases, leaving 10 bases between them. The CDR3 sequence: CASSVDNGLTDTQYF. CDR3 DNA: TGTGCCAGCAGCGTAGATAACGGACTCACAGATACGCAGTATTTT. The full variable domain, its missing parts supplied by reference TRBV9 and TRBJ2-3, is DSGVTQTPKHLITATGQRVTLRCSPRSGDLSVYWYQQSLDQGLQFLIQYYNGEERAKGNILERFSAQQFPDLHSELNLSSLELGDSALYFCASSVDNGLTDTQYFGPGTRLTVL.

The chain joins TRBV30 to TRBJ1-2; D gene uncertain. CDR3 length equals 13 residues. Germline assignment: CDR1 GTSNPN and CDR2 SVGIG (reference sequence). Trimming took 3 bases from V and 2 from J, leaving 10 bases between them. As DNA, the CDR3 is TGTGCCTGGAGACCGGACGGGAACTATGGCTACACCTTC. Translation: CAWRPDGNYGYTF.

The rearrangement joins TRBV29-1 to TRBJ2-1, with 10 bases identical to TRBD2. The CDR3 is 14 residues long. Germline-derived CDR1 and CDR2 are SQVTM and ANQGSEA. J was trimmed by 8 bases and V by 3 bases; bases with no gene match: 7. The CDR3 loop is CSVESGRAGDEQFF. The CDR3 DNA reads as TGCAGCGTTGAGAGCGGGAGGGCGGGAGATGAGCAGTTCTTC.

This clone has at least ten counts. The chain is built from TRBV7-2 and TRBJ2-7, with D perhaps matching TRBD1 or TRBD2 (5 bases each). The V gene's germline CDR1 is SGHTA and CDR2 FQGNSA. V lost 4 bases, J lost 2 bases, and 6 bases lay in between. The CDR3 spans 12 residues. CDR3 in DNA: TGTGCCAGCAGCTGGGGACCCTACGAGCAGTACTTC. This gives the protein CASSWGPYEQYF.

This clone was observed a few times. The rearrangement uses TRBV11-2 and TRBJ2-1, with D hard to call. The CDR3 runs 15 residues. V was shortened by 2 bases and J by 0 bases, with 8 bases between the two germline ends. Germline V gives CDR1 SGHAT, CDR2 FQNNGV. CDR3 region: CASSLRVRSYNEQFF. Here the CDR3 DNA reads TGTGCCAGCAGCTTAAGAGTTCGCTCCTACAATGAGCAGTTCTTC. Filled out from reference TRBV11-2 and TRBJ2-1, the complete variable domain reads EAGVAQSPRYKIIEKRQSVAFWCNPISGHATLYWYQQILGQGPKLLIQFQNNGVVDDSQLPKDRFSAERLKGVDSTLKIQPAKLEDSAVYLCASSLRVRSYNEQFFGPGTRLTVL.

There are a few counts of this clone. The rearrangement uses TRBV5-4 and TRBJ1-1, with a possible D match to TRBD1 (5 bases). Germline V CDR1 and CDR2: SGHNT, YYREEE (reference sequence). V gave up 2 bases and J gave up 4 bases, with 12 bases separating them. The CDR3 spans 14 residues. CDR3 sequence (DNA): TGTGCCAGCAGCTTAGGACTTGGGGGCACTGAAGCTTTCTTT. The encoded protein is CASSLGLGGTEAFF.

This sequence joins TRBV7-9 and TRBJ2-5; D possibly corresponds to TRBD2 (6 bases). This CDR3 comprises 14 residues. Germline V CDR1 and CDR2: SEHNR, FQNEAQ (reference sequence). V shed 1 base and J shed 2 bases, with 8 bases lying between them. The CDR3 region has the DNA TGTGCCAGCAGCTTAGAACGGGGGCAAGAGACCCAGTACTTC. Translated, it gives CASSLERGQETQYF. The whole variable domain, filled in from reference TRBV7-9 and TRBJ2-5, reads DTGVSQNPRHKITKRGQNVTFRCDPISEHNRLYWYRQTLGQGPEFLTYFQNEAQLEKSRLLSDRFSAERPKGSFSTLEIQRTEQGDSAMYLCASSLERGQETQYFGPGTRLLVL.

This clone showed up just a few times. This chain links TRBV5-4 with TRBJ2-5; 9 bases fit TRBD2. The CDR3 spans 15 residues. CDR1 SGHNT and CDR2 YYREEE come from the germline V gene (reference sequence). With 4 bases clipped from V and 2 bases from J, the junction kept 6 bases outside the gene matches. This chain's CDR3 is CASSTGTSRQETQYF. Written as DNA, the CDR3 is TGTGCCAGCAGCACCGGGACTAGCAGACAAGAGACCCAGTACTTC.

V is TRBV28 and J is TRBJ2-7; possibly TRBD1 or TRBD2 for D (5 bases each). Germline CDR1 is MDHEN and CDR2 is SYDVKM. Trimming pared 6 bases from V and 5 bases from J, leaving 17 bases between. The CDR3 is 14 residues long. CDR3: CASSSPRLGDEQYF. CDR3 nucleotide sequence: TGTGCCAGCAGCTCTCCCCGCTTGGGGGACGAGCAGTACTTC. Based on the CDR3 plus reference TRBV28 and TRBJ2-7, the full variable domain is DVKVTQSSRYLVKRTGEKVFLECVQDMDHENMFWYRQDPGLGLRLIYFSYDVKMKEKGDIPEGYSVSREKKERFSLILESASTNQTSMYLCASSSPRLGDEQYFGPGTRLTVT.

As for this clone: The sample carries other DNA sequences with the same CDR3. The CDR3 spells CASSLALAGGPQETQYF. In nucleotides, the CDR3 is TGCGCCAGCAGCTTGGCACTAGCGGGGGGGCCTCAAGAGACCCAGTACTTC. The chain couples TRBV5-1 to TRBJ2-5; 13 positions match TRBD2. Germline lookup yields CDR1 SGHRS and CDR2 YFSETQ. The junction had 4 bases not matched to a gene; V was cut back by 0 bases and J by 2 bases. There are 17 residues in the CDR3.

This clone was seen a handful of times. The chain recombines TRBV6-1 with TRBJ2-5; no firm D call. In germline, CDR1 is MNHNS, CDR2 SASEGT. V was trimmed by 6 bases and J by 4 bases, leaving 12 bases between them. This CDR3 region has 13 residues. The CDR3 loop reads CASSARQTETQYF. The CDR3 bases are TGTGCCAGCAGCGCTAGACAAACAGAGACCCAGTACTTC.

The chain is built from TRBV2 and TRBJ2-1; weak D call: TRBD1 (6 bases). This CDR3 has 14 residues. Germline V gives CDR1 SNHLY, CDR2 FYNNEI. Trimming shortened V by 6 bases and J by 1 base, and 10 bases separated the two germline ends. The CDR3 is CASRGHTSYNEQFF. The CDR3 DNA reads TGTGCCAGCAGGGGACATACGTCCTACAATGAGCAGTTCTTC.

A few counts support this clone. The rearrangement uses TRBV5-6 and TRBJ1-4; perhaps TRBD1 as D (5 bases). Trimming left V 0 bases short and J 5 bases short, with 5 bases between. The V gene's germline CDR1 is SGHDT and CDR2 YYEEEE. The CDR3 is 13 residues long. CDR3 nucleotides: TGTGCCAGCAGCTTGGACAGGAATGAAAAACTGTTTTTT. Encoded protein: CASSLDRNEKLFF.

V usage is TRBV6-5 and J usage is TRBJ2-3; 12 bases are shared with TRBD2. The CDR3 is 14 residues long. V shed 2 bases, J shed 7 bases, and the junction held 1 base outside the gene matches. CDR1 is MNHEY and CDR2 is SVGAGI in the germline V gene. The CDR3 is CASSYTSGGNTQYF. The CDR3 coding sequence is TGTGCCAGCAGTTACACTAGCGGGGGGAATACGCAGTATTTT.

This clone has a handful of counts. The chain couples TRBV28 to TRBJ1-5; 8 positions agree with TRBD1. This CDR3 region has 16 residues. Germline V lookup: CDR1 MDHEN, CDR2 SYDVKM. V shed 6 bases, J shed 3 bases, and the junction held 10 bases outside the gene matches. CDR3 loop: CASRRATGASNQPQHF. In nucleotides, the CDR3 is TGTGCCAGCAGGAGGGCGACAGGGGCTTCCAATCAGCCCCAGCATTTT.

CDR3 amino acids: CASNHGGETQYF. The CDR3 DNA is TGTGCCAGCAACCACGGAGGGGAGACCCAGTACTTC. The genes are TRBV6-6 and TRBJ2-5; D may be TRBD2 (6 bases). Germline V lookup: CDR1 MNHNY, CDR2 SVGAGI (reference sequence). The CDR3 runs 12 residues. The germline V and J ends were trimmed by 7 bases and 5 bases, with 11 bases remaining between them.

Here the CDR3 DNA reads TGCGCCAGCAGCTCGCCCGGGACTAGCGGGGGAAGCACAGATACGCAGTATTTT. Amino acid sequence: CASSSPGTSGGSTDTQYF. The chain couples TRBV5-1 to TRBJ2-3, with 14 bases lining up with TRBD2. J was trimmed by 0 bases and V by 3 bases; bases with no gene match: 6. CDR3 length: 18 amino acids. The germline V gene has CDR1 SGHRS and CDR2 YFSETQ.

This clone appeared a few times. The chain recombines TRBV2 with TRBJ1-1; D might be TRBD1 (6 bases). V lost 6 bases to trimming and J lost 2 bases, with 10 bases between them. The CDR3 is made up of 13 amino acids. Germline V gives CDR1 SNHLY, CDR2 FYNNEI. The CDR3, as DNA: TGTGCCAGCAGCGGACAGCTAAACACTGAAGCTTTCTTT. Its translation: CASSGQLNTEAFF.

This clone was detected a few times. The chain couples TRBV10-2 to TRBJ2-6, with a tentative D call TRBD1 (5 bases). The germline V and J ends were trimmed by 6 bases and 2 bases, with 5 bases remaining between them. The length of the CDR3 is 13 residues. The germline CDR1 and CDR2 sequences are WSHSY and SAAADI. The CDR3, as DNA: TGCGCCAGCAGAGGGGCTGGGGCCAACGTCCTGACTTTC. Amino acid sequence: CASRGAGANVLTF.

In this sample, this clone turned up many times. V gene TRBV15 combines with J gene TRBJ2-1; 8 positions agree with TRBD1. With V trimmed by 6 bases and J by 2 bases, 3 bases remained unmatched. This CDR3 has 14 amino acids. Per germline, CDR1 LNHNV and CDR2 YYDKDF (reference sequence). CDR3 amino acids: CATRPQGAYNEQFF. CDR3 DNA sequence: TGTGCCACCAGGCCACAGGGGGCCTACAATGAGCAGTTCTTC.

This rearrangement joins TRBV9 to TRBJ2-6, with D possibly being TRBD1 or TRBD2 (7 bases each). Trimming took off 4 bases at V and 4 bases at J, with 21 bases between the two ends. The CDR3 is made up of 18 amino acids. Germline assignment: CDR1 SGDLS and CDR2 YYNGEE. CDR3 protein: CASSPRGGGAPGANVLTF. The CDR3 bases are TGTGCCAGCAGCCCGAGGGGAGGGGGCGCCCCGGGGGCCAACGTCCTGACTTTC.

The chain uses TRBV6-1 and TRBJ1-5; a weak D match, TRBD1 (5 bases). CDR1 MNHNS and CDR2 SASEGT come from the germline V gene. V dropped 11 bases and J dropped 0 bases, with 14 bases sitting between them. This CDR3 comprises 14 residues. The CDR3 nucleotides are TGTGCCTCCCTGGGACTCGATAGCAATCAGCCCCAGCATTTT. It specifies CASLGLDSNQPQHF.

This clone was counted at least ten times. The chain joins TRBV4-1 to TRBJ2-1; D uncertain. The length of the CDR3 is 16 residues. Germline CDR1 and CDR2: MGHRA and YSYEKL. The V and J ends lost 0 bases and 3 bases respectively, with 12 bases between them. The CDR3 protein is CASSQDPAGRYNEQFF. In nucleotides, the CDR3 is TGCGCCAGCAGCCAAGATCCGGCAGGTCGCTACAATGAGCAGTTCTTC.